In its sample, the clone carrying this TCR beta chain was seen a few times. This sample stems from a study of blood T cell repertoires in COVID-19. Background on the study: PBMCs, B-cell-depleted T cells, or T cells provided the cDNA or gDNA that made up the material.

The CDR3 spans 12 residues. V lost 6 bases to trimming and J lost 13 bases; unmatched junction nucleotides: 5. CDR1 MNHEY and CDR2 SVGAGI come from the germline V gene. Sequencing used immunoSEQ multiplex PCR; TCRdb keeps in-frame clones, though not all of them. The sample has some 70,000 clones; approximately 86% are singletons. The receptor's source is a woman in her sixties or seventies with acute or convalescent COVID-19. Sequencing was carried out using peripheral blood. The chain couples TRBV6-5 to TRBJ1-6; 8 nucleotides match TRBD1. The CDR3 sequence: CASSHGQGPLHF. DNA for the CDR3: TGTGCCAGCAGCCATGGACAGGGCCCCCTCCACTTT.